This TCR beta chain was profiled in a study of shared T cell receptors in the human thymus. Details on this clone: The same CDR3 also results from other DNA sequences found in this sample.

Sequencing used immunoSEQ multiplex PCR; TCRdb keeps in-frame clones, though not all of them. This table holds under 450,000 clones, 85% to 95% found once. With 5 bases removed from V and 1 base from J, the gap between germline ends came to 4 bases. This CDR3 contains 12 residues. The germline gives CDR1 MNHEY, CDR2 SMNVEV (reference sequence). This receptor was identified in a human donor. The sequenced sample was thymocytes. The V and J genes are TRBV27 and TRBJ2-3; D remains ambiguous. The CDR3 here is CASSPRTDTQYF. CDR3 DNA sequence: TGTGCCAGCAGTCCCCGCACAGATACGCAGTATTTT.